What follows describes a single T cell receptor beta chain. Original methodology: For nucleated cells, counts were estimated from reference gene primer amplification. Clones were sequenced by immunoSEQ multiplex PCR, and TCRdb holds only the in-frame ones, with some missing. That table gives V, J and clone size, and the DNA gave D and trimming. The sample holds under 200,000 clones, around 83% seen once. The CDR3 is 17 amino acids. These data come from a study of blood T cell repertoires in COVID-19. Study as a whole: From the United States, Italy and Spain came samples of acute and convalescent COVID-19. PBMCs, B-cell-depleted T cells, or T cells were the source of the cDNA or gDNA that made up the material.

The sequencing sample was made of peripheral blood. The rearrangement joins TRBV21-1 to TRBJ2-7; the table's D gene call, TRBD2, was not cross checked with the DNA. TRBV21-1 counts as a pseudogene. The receptor was isolated from a human donor in a cohort sampled during active COVID-19. CDR3 protein: CASSKDEAAPQIYEQYF. DNA for the CDR3: TGTGCCAGCAGCAAAGACGAAGCGGCCCCACAGATCTACGAGCAGTACTTC.